This T cell receptor (beta chain) comes out of a study of T-cell memory formation after mild COVID-19. Notes on the study in general: Pre-infection memory held some responding clones, suggesting pre-existing cross-reactive T cells responded. Day 37-peaking second-wave clones had unconfirmed SARS-CoV-2 specificity. Among contracting clones, CD4+ were mainly CM/EM and CD8+ enriched in EMRA.

The length of the CDR3 is 15 residues. Trimming pared 0 bases from V and 2 bases from J, leaving 5 bases between. The germline gives CDR1 LGHNA, CDR2 YSLEER. Of note for this clonotype: No antigen is known for it.

The 5'RACE method, run with constant-segment primers, produced TCR alpha and TCR beta cDNA libraries (carrying sample barcodes and UMIs). Each CDR3 protein is one row after TCRdb ran MiXCR on the 5' RACE reads. The data contain a few hundred thousand distinct CDR3 sequences, approximately 15% of them singletons. The receptor was isolated from a man younger than 30 who had mild COVID-19 (a few samples of this study predate the infection). Cell type and time point are not known. Sequences were obtained from PBMCs or a T cell subset sorted from them (not recorded which). The chain links TRBV4-3 to TRBJ2-6; no reliable D call. CDR3 protein: CASSQERAGANVLTF. The CDR3 nucleotides read TGCGCCAGCAGCCAAGAAAGGGCTGGGGCCAACGTCCTGACTTTC.